The next 20 T cell receptor beta chains were all read from a single sample in a study of blood T cell repertoires in COVID-19. TCRdb keeps only in-frame clones here, not all; method: immunoSEQ multiplex PCR. Here the sample spans 200,000 or so clones, approximately 85% being singletons. Sequences were obtained from peripheral blood. The receptors were sampled from a man aged 60 to 75 with acute or convalescent COVID-19.

V gene TRBV9 combines with J gene TRBJ2-6; D is unclear. The germline gives CDR1 SGDLS, CDR2 YYNGEE. CDR3 length equals 16 residues. V lost 1 base and J 0 bases, leaving 8 bases between the germline ends. CDR3 nucleotides: TGTGCCAGCAGCGTAAGTTCGGTCTCTGGGGCCAACGTCCTGACTTTC. Translated, it gives CASSVSSVSGANVLTF.

The rearrangement links TRBV2 to TRBJ1-5; D might be TRBD1 (5 bases). Trimming took off 0 bases at V and 3 bases at J, with 9 bases between the two ends. This CDR3 has 15 residues. CDR1 and CDR2 (germline): SNHLY, FYNNEI. The CDR3 DNA reads TGTGCCAGCAGTGAAGCGCGGGGGTTCAATCAGCCCCAGCATTTT. This codes for CASSEARGFNQPQHF. Looking up the rest from reference TRBV2 and TRBJ1-5 gives the full variable domain: EPEVTQTPSHQVTQMGQEVILRCVPISNHLYFYWYRQILGQKVEFLVSFYNNEISEKSEIFDDQFSVERPDGSNFTLKIRSTKLEDSAMYFCASSEARGFNQPQHFGDGTRLSIL.

This clone was seen many times. The rearrangement uses TRBV30 and TRBJ2-7; the match to TRBD1 covers 8 bases. The V gene's germline CDR1 is GTSNPN and CDR2 SVGIG (reference sequence). CDR3 length: 13 residues. The V segment lost 5 bases and the J segment 5 bases; nucleotides outside the gene matches: 8. CDR3 in amino acids: CAWADRVVDEQYF. The CDR3 DNA reads as TGTGCCTGGGCGGACAGGGTGGTTGACGAGCAGTACTTC.

CDR3 in DNA: TGTGCCAGCAGCTTACGACAGGGGGCCGGGGAGCTGTTTTTT. Translation gives CASSLRQGAGELFF. This chain joins TRBV7-2 and TRBJ2-2; 9 bases align to TRBD1. Germline V CDR1 and CDR2: SGHTA, FQGNSA. V gave up 2 bases and J gave up 6 bases; unmatched junction bases: 1. The CDR3 sequence is 14 residues long.

This chain links TRBV5-1 with TRBJ2-5; 7 nucleotides line up with TRBD1. V lost 3 bases to trimming and J lost 2 bases; unmatched junction nucleotides: 7. The CDR3 spans 15 residues. The germline gives CDR1 SGHRS, CDR2 YFSETQ. Here the CDR3 DNA reads TGCGCCAGCAGCTACTTATACAGGGGTCAAGAGACCCAGTACTTC. It encodes CASSYLYRGQETQYF. Supplemented by reference TRBV5-1 and TRBJ2-5, the full variable domain reads KAGVTQTPRYLIKTRGQQVTLSCSPISGHRSVSWYQQTPGQGLQFLFEYFSETQRNKGNFPGRFSGRQFSNSRSEMNVSTLELGDSALYLCASSYLYRGQETQYFGPGTRLLVL.

This clone ranks as medium-sized. The chain carries TRBV6-4 and TRBJ2-3; 9 bases agree with TRBD2. The CDR3 has 16 residues. V dropped 6 bases and J dropped 1; count of bases not matched to a gene: 8. From germline, CDR1 is MRHNA and CDR2 SNTAGT. CDR3: CASSARTSEGTDTQYF. As DNA, the CDR3 is TGTGCCAGCAGCGCTAGGACTAGCGAGGGCACAGATACGCAGTATTTT.

The V call is TRBV6-5, the J call TRBJ2-4, with D perhaps matching TRBD2 (5 bases). The CDR3 consists of 13 residues. The V gene's germline CDR1 is MNHEY and CDR2 SVGAGI. V lost 7 bases, J lost 8 bases, and 15 bases lay in between. CDR3 sequence: CASTLGSGDIQYF. The CDR3 DNA reads TGTGCCAGCACTCTTGGGAGTGGGGACATTCAGTACTTC.

The chain uses TRBV18 and TRBJ1-2, with 7 bases aligning to TRBD1. The CDR3 extends over 12 amino acids. V shed 3 bases, J shed 7 bases, and the junction held 2 bases outside the gene matches. CDR1 and CDR2 from the germline V gene are KGHSH and LQKENI. The CDR3 region is CASSPGQFGYTF. The CDR3 DNA reads TGTGCCAGCTCACCGGGACAGTTTGGCTACACCTTC.

In nucleotides, the CDR3 is TGTGCCAGCAGCTATAGCGGGAGCGACAAGCAGTACTTC. This gives the protein CASSYSGSDKQYF. The rearrangement uses TRBV9 and TRBJ2-7, with 9 bases identical to TRBD2. V trimming: 4 bases; J trimming: 8 bases; junction bases outside the gene matches: 7. The CDR3 runs to 13 residues. The germline CDR1 and CDR2 sequences are SGDLS and YYNGEE.

J is TRBJ2-5 and V is TRBV9; TRBD2 matches at 10 bases. Trimming at V came to 2 bases and at J to 4 bases, leaving 8 bases not matched to a gene. The length of the CDR3 is 16 residues. Per germline, CDR1 SGDLS and CDR2 YYNGEE. CDR3 sequence reads: CASSVSGGAVRETQYF. CDR3 coding DNA: TGTGCCAGCAGCGTCAGCGGGGGGGCAGTACGAGAGACCCAGTACTTC.

This chain joins TRBV5-1 and TRBJ2-1; unclear D gene. This CDR3 has 14 residues. V dropped 1 base and J dropped 0 bases, with 5 bases sitting between them. The germline V gene has CDR1 SGHRS and CDR2 YFSETQ. CDR3 nucleotides: TGCGCCAGCAGCTTGTCGGGCTCCTACAATGAGCAGTTCTTC. Translating it yields CASSLSGSYNEQFF.

The genes are TRBV5-1 and TRBJ2-1, with D possibly being TRBD2 (6 bases). Trimming took off 3 bases at V and 7 bases at J, with 17 bases between the two ends. Germline V gives CDR1 SGHRS, CDR2 YFSETQ. The CDR3 runs 15 residues. The CDR3 DNA reads TGCGCCAGCAGCTACCTTGCGGGACGTACAAATGAGCAGTTCTTC. This gives the protein CASSYLAGRTNEQFF.

The rearrangement uses TRBV12-3 or TRBV12-4 and TRBJ1-2, with D hard to call. The ends were cut back, 3 bases at V and 4 bases at J, with 6 bases in the middle. This CDR3 contains 12 residues. CDR3 sequence reads: CASSLLIYGYTF. In DNA form, the CDR3 reads TGTGCCAGCAGTTTGCTAATCTATGGCTACACCTTC.

This CDR3 reads CASSLVASNTGELFF. The CDR3 DNA is TGTGCCAGCAGCTTAGTAGCGTCGAACACCGGGGAGCTGTTTTTT. The chain couples TRBV11-2 to TRBJ2-2; D possibly corresponds to TRBD2 (5 bases). The CDR3 has 15 amino acids. The germline V gene encodes CDR1 SGHAT and CDR2 FQNNGV. V lost 1 base, J lost 0 bases, and 6 bases lay in between.

The chain combines TRBV30 with TRBJ1-5; TRBD1 matches 7 bases. The CDR3 runs 12 residues. Germline lookup yields CDR1 GTSNPN and CDR2 SVGIG (reference sequence). Unmatched junction bases numbered 3, after V lost 5 bases and J lost 5 bases. CDR3 DNA sequence: TGTGCCTGGGACAGGGATCATCAGCCCCAGCATTTT. Translation gives CAWDRDHQPQHF.

This clone showed up just a few times. The rearrangement joins TRBV19 to TRBJ1-3, with TRBD1 matching over 7 bases. The CDR3 is 17 amino acids. J gave up 2 bases and V 6 bases, and 13 bases lay outside the gene matches. Germline V gives CDR1 LNHDA, CDR2 SQIVND (reference sequence). For the CDR3, the DNA is TGTGCCAGTAGACGGAAGGTCGGAGGGGGCGCTGGAAACACCATATATTTT. Encoded protein: CASRRKVGGGAGNTIYF.

In this sample, this clone turned up a few times. This chain connects TRBV5-1 to TRBJ2-7, with D perhaps TRBD1 (5 bases). The V gene lost 0 bases and the J gene lost 3 bases, with 7 bases spanning the gap. Germline CDR1 SGHRS, CDR2 YFSETQ. The CDR3 length is 13 residues. CDR3 sequence: CASSLGQNYEQYF. The CDR3 nucleotides are TGCGCCAGCAGCTTGGGACAGAACTACGAGCAGTACTTC.

The rearrangement links TRBV6-5 to TRBJ1-1, with D possibly being TRBD1 (5 bases). There are 13 residues in the CDR3. The V end was cut by 7 bases, the J end by 0 bases, with 9 bases between. CDR1 and CDR2 (germline): MNHEY, SVGAGI. Here the CDR3 reads CASIRGMNTEAFF. CDR3 bases: TGTGCCAGCATAAGGGGCATGAACACTGAAGCTTTCTTT.

The chain links TRBV6-2 or TRBV6-3 to TRBJ1-1; no clear D. The germline CDR1 and CDR2 sequences are MNHEY and SVGEGT. Deletions cut 5 bases from V and 0 bases from J, with 7 bases between. The CDR3 sequence is 13 residues long. The CDR3 loop reads CASSTPLNTEAFF. Here the CDR3 DNA reads TGTGCCAGCAGTACTCCCCTGAACACTGAAGCTTTCTTT.

V and J are TRBV18 and TRBJ2-1; tentative D call: TRBD2 (6 bases). The V gene lost 4 bases and the J gene lost 0 bases, with 10 bases spanning the gap. CDR1 and CDR2 (germline): KGHSH, LQKENI. The CDR3 loop spans 15 amino acids. CDR3 bases: TGTGCCAGCTCACTTCTAGCGTTCTCCTACAATGAGCAGTTCTTC. Translation: CASSLLAFSYNEQFF.